These T cell receptor beta chains were read from a single sample in a study of blood T cell repertoires in COVID-19. TCRdb keeps only in-frame clones here, not all; method: immunoSEQ multiplex PCR. The sample carries approximately 170,000 clones, around three quarters recorded once. The sequencing input was PBMCs or T cells enriched from blood (not recorded which). The receptor set was obtained from a woman between 70 and 85 years old in a cohort exposed to, infected with or recovered from COVID-19 (not recorded which). Each CDR3 is given with its conserved first and last residue. The D gene is left open where the match is weak. The size entry is marked missing in some rows and otherwise reads once, few, many or a size class.

d_gene	v_gene	abundance	len	j_gene	CDR3aa	CDR3nt
TRBD2	TRBV27	.	16	TRBJ2-1	CASSLVSAGGGDEQFF	TGTGCCAGCAGTTTGGTGTCGGCGGGAGGCGGAGATGAGCAGTTCTTC
.	TRBV2	few	13	TRBJ1-4	CASTLLGNEKLFF	TGTGCCAGCACCCTCCTAGGAAACGAAAAACTGTTTTTT
.	TRBV27	.	13	TRBJ1-2	CASRGTARFGYTF	TGTGCCAGCAGAGGGACTGCCCGTTTCGGCTACACCTTC
.	TRBV6-6	.	17	TRBJ1-6	CASSNRVVLQAISPLHF	TGTGCCAGCAGTAACAGGGTCGTCCTACAGGCGATTTCACCCCTCCACTTT
.	TRBV4-2	.	15	TRBJ1-4	CASSQDGQGDEKLFF	TGTGCCAGCAGCCAAGATGGCCAGGGTGATGAAAAACTGTTTTTT
.	TRBV29-1	.	13	TRBJ1-4	CSALRGTGEKLFF	TGCAGCGCCCTCAGGGGAACGGGAGAAAAACTGTTTTTT
.	TRBV28	.	14	TRBJ2-7	CASRLSGSSYEQYF	TGTGCCAGCAGACTTAGCGGTAGCTCCTACGAGCAGTACTTC
.	TRBV4-3	.	14	TRBJ2-7	CASSQEAGPYEQYF	TGCGCCAGCAGCCAAGAGGCAGGGCCCTACGAGCAGTACTTC
TRBD1	TRBV27	.	13	TRBJ1-1	CASRPTGGKEAFF	TGTGCCAGCAGACCGACAGGGGGCAAAGAAGCTTTCTTT
.	TRBV7-9	.	17	TRBJ2-5	CASSTSSHTGDWKTQYF	TGTGCCAGCAGCACATCTTCTCACACAGGGGACTGGAAGACCCAGTACTTC
.	TRBV5-1	.	16	TRBJ2-5	CASSPRVGGYQETQYF	TGCGCCAGCAGCCCACGCGTCGGGGGTTACCAAGAGACCCAGTACTTC
.	TRBV2	many	15	TRBJ2-1	CASSASSVPYNEQFF	TGTGCCAGCAGTGCCTCTAGCGTTCCCTACAATGAGCAGTTCTTC
.	TRBV30	.	13	TRBJ1-3	CAWDSLSGNTIYF	TGTGCCTGGGACAGCCTCTCTGGAAACACCATATATTTT
TRBD1	TRBV6-1	.	17	TRBJ1-5	CASSEMAGGRSNQPQHF	TGTGCCAGCAGTGAAATGGCAGGGGGACGGAGCAATCAGCCCCAGCATTTT
.	TRBV27	.	14	TRBJ2-5	CASSPRGDQETQYF	TGTGCCAGCAGTCCACGGGGTGATCAAGAGACCCAGTACTTC
TRBD1	TRBV5-6	.	16	TRBJ2-7	CASRLARTGTLREQYF	TGTGCCAGCAGATTGGCGCGGACAGGGACTTTGCGCGAGCAGTACTTC
TRBD2	TRBV5-1	.	15	TRBJ2-3	CASSIIAGGLDTQYF	TGCGCCAGCAGCATCATAGCGGGAGGGTTAGATACGCAGTATTTT
.	TRBV2	few	14	TRBJ2-1	CASRSSGSYNEQFF	TGTGCCAGCCGGAGCAGCGGGTCCTACAATGAGCAGTTCTTC
.	TRBV19	.	21	TRBJ2-6	CASTMGDRVTSGLSGANVLTF	TGTGCCAGTACCATGGGGGACAGGGTGACTAGCGGCCTCTCTGGGGCCAACGTCCTGACTTTC
TRBD2	TRBV7-9	.	15	TRBJ2-7	CASSLAGSSGYEQYF	TGTGCCAGCAGCTTGGCAGGGTCTAGCGGTTACGAGCAGTACTTC
.	TRBV7-9	.	16	TRBJ1-2	CASSSRRGGRDYGYTF	TGTGCCAGCAGCTCCCGCCGGGGGGGGCGGGACTATGGCTACACCTTC
.	TRBV9	.	13	TRBJ1-1	CASSVSPNTEAFF	TGTGCCAGCAGCGTTAGCCCGAACACTGAAGCTTTCTTT
TRBD1	TRBV25-1	.	16	TRBJ1-4	CASSPQGGSTNEKLFF	TGTGCCAGCAGTCCACAGGGGGGGTCAACTAATGAAAAACTGTTTTTT
.	TRBV7-9	.	13	TRBJ1-2	CASSRDWGDGYTF	TGTGCCAGCAGCAGAGACTGGGGAGATGGCTACACCTTC
TRBD1	TRBV5-1	once	16	TRBJ2-7	CASSRGTGPVSYEQYF	TGCGCCAGCAGCAGAGGGACAGGTCCCGTCTCCTACGAGCAGTACTTC
.	TRBV5-5	.	15	TRBJ2-1	CASSLVGRGTVGQFF	TGTGCCAGCAGCTTGGTTGGACGGGGGACAGTCGGGCAGTTCTTC
.	TRBV3-1/TRBV3-2	.	14	TRBJ2-2	CASSQDFNTGELFF	TGTGCCAGCAGCCAAGACTTCAACACCGGGGAGCTGTTTTTT
TRBD1	TRBV6-5	.	14	TRBJ2-3	CATRTGVTLATQYF	TGTGCCACCAGGACAGGGGTCACTTTGGCTACGCAGTATTTT
.	TRBV7-8	.	13	TRBJ2-2	CASSYYNTGELFF	TGTGCCAGCAGCTACTATAACACCGGGGAGCTGTTTTTT
TRBD1	TRBV5-4	.	15	TRBJ2-1	CASSRDRGPVNEQFF	TGTGCCAGCAGCAGGGACAGGGGGCCAGTTAATGAGCAGTTCTTC
.	TRBV10-3	.	16	TRBJ2-1	CAISPPPDSSYNEQFF	TGTGCCATCAGCCCCCCGCCAGACAGCTCCTACAATGAGCAGTTCTTC
TRBD1	TRBV2	.	14	TRBJ2-7	CASRAQGGSYEQYF	TGTGCCAGCCGCGCACAGGGGGGCTCCTACGAGCAGTACTTC
.	TRBV5-6	.	14	TRBJ1-1	CASSFGGVGVEAFF	TGTGCCAGCAGCTTCGGAGGGGTGGGAGTTGAAGCTTTCTTT
.	TRBV9	many	15	TRBJ1-4	CASSVARGTNEKLFF	TGTGCCAGCAGCGTAGCTCGAGGGACTAATGAAAAACTGTTTTTT
.	TRBV11-3	.	15	TRBJ2-7	CASSLHGIGSYEQYF	TGTGCCAGCAGCTTACACGGGATCGGCTCCTACGAGCAGTACTTC
.	TRBV10-3	.	13	TRBJ1-4	CAIAQRSNEKLFF	TGTGCCATCGCCCAGAGGTCTAATGAAAAACTGTTTTTT
.	TRBV24-1	.	15	TRBJ1-2	CATSALGGGLDGYTF	TGTGCCACCAGTGCCCTTGGGGGAGGGCTGGATGGCTACACCTTC
TRBD2	TRBV13	once	14	TRBJ2-1	CASSSSSGYNEQFF	TGTGCCAGCAGCTCATCTAGCGGGTACAATGAGCAGTTCTTC
TRBD1	TRBV4-2	.	15	TRBJ1-4	CARAKIGTGGEKLFF	TGTGCCAGGGCCAAGATCGGGACAGGGGGTGAAAAACTGTTTTTT
.	TRBV19	.	13	TRBJ1-1	CASRLTVNTEAFF	TGTGCCAGTAGATTGACAGTGAACACTGAAGCTTTCTTT
.	TRBV6-5	.	12	TRBJ1-5	CASSSGGQPQHF	TGTGCCAGCAGTTCAGGAGGTCAGCCCCAGCATTTT
.	TRBV24-1	.	14	TRBJ2-7	CATSDGPPAYEQYF	TGTGCCACCAGTGATGGGCCGCCGGCCTACGAGCAGTACTTC
.	TRBV6-2/TRBV6-3	few	17	TRBJ2-6	CASSDGQWDSGANVLTF	TGTGCCAGCAGCGACGGACAGTGGGACTCTGGGGCCAACGTCCTGACTTTC
TRBD2	TRBV7-2	.	15	TRBJ2-1	CASSQQSGSYNEQFF	TGTGCCAGCAGCCAACAGAGCGGGAGTTACAATGAGCAGTTCTTC
.	TRBV13	.	16	TRBJ2-4	CASSLFEGAAKNIQYF	TGTGCCAGCAGCTTATTTGAGGGAGCAGCCAAAAACATTCAGTACTTC